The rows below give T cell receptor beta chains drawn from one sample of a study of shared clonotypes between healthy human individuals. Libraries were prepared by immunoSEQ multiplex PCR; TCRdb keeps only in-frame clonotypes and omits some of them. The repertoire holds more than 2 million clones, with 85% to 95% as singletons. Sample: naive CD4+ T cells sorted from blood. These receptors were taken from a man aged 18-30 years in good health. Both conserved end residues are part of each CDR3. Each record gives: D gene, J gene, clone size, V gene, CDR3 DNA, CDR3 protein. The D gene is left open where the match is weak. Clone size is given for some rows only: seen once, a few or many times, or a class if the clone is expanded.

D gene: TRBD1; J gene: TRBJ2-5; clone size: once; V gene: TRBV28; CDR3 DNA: TGTGCCAGCAGTCCGAGCAGGACAGGGTGGACCCAGTACTTC; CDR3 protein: CASSPSRTGWTQYF
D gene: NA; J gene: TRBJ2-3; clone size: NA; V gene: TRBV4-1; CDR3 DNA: TGCGCCAGCAGCTCCCCCCTCGCCGATACGCAGTATTTT; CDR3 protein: CASSSPLADTQYF
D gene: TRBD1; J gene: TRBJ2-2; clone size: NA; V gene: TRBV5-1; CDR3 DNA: TGCGCCAGCAGCTTGGAGACAGGGTCAGCCGGGGAGCTGTTTTTT; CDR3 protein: CASSLETGSAGELFF
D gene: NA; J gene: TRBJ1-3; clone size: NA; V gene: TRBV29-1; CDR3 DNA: TGCAGCGTTTGGACGGCCAACTCTGGAAACACCATATATTTT; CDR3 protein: CSVWTANSGNTIYF
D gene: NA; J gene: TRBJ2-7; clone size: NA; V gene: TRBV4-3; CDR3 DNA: TGCGCCAGCAGCCGCCTACCGGGGACGGACTACGAGCAGTACTTC; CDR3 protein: CASSRLPGTDYEQYF
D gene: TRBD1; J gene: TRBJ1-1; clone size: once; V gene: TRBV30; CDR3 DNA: TGTGCCTGTACACAGGGGCCCCTGTTCATGAACACTGAAGCTTTCTTT; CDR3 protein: CACTQGPLFMNTEAFF
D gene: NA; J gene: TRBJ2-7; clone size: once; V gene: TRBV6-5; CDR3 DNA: TGTGCCAGCAGTTACTCGACGGGCACCTACGAGCAGTACTTC; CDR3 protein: CASSYSTGTYEQYF
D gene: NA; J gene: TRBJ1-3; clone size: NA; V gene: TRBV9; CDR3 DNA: TGTGCCAGCAGCGTAGATATGGAAACCATATATTTT; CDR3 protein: CASSVDMETIYF
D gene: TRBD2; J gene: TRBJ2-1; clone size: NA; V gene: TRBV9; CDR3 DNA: TGTGCCAGCAGCGCGATGCGCAGGGTGACTAGCGGGAGCAATGAGCAGTTCTTC; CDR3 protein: CASSAMRRVTSGSNEQFF
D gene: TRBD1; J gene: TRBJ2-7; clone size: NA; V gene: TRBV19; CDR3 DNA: TGTGCCAGTAGTATGTCGCAGGGGGCGGGTTACGAGCAGTACTTC; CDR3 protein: CASSMSQGAGYEQYF
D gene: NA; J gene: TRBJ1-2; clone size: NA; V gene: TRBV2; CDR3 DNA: TGTGCCAGCAGCGACGACAGAATTGGCTATGGCTACACCTTC; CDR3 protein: CASSDDRIGYGYTF
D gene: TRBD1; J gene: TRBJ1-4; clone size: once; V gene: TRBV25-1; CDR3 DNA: TGTGCCAGCAGTAAAAACAGGGGCCGGGGTGAAAAACTGTTTTTT; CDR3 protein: CASSKNRGRGEKLFF
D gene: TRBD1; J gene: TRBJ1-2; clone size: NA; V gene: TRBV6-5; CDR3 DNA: TGTGCCAGCAGACCGGGACAGGTCAATGGCTACACCTTC; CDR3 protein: CASRPGQVNGYTF
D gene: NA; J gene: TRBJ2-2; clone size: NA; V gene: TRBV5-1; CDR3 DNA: TGCGCCAGCAGCTTGGGGGTCGGGAACACCGGGGAGCTGTTTTTT; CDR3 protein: CASSLGVGNTGELFF
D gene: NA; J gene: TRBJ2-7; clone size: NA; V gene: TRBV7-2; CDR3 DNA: TGTGCCAGCAGCTTAGGCAGGGTAACCTACGAGCAGTACTTC; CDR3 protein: CASSLGRVTYEQYF
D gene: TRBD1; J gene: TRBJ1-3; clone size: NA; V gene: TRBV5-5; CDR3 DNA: TGTGCCAGCAGCTTGGCAGGACAGGGATACACCATATATTTT; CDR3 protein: CASSLAGQGYTIYF
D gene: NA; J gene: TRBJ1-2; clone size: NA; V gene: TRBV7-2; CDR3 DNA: TGTGCCAGCAGCTTATTGGGCATGGGGAGCTATGGCTACACCTTC; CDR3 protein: CASSLLGMGSYGYTF
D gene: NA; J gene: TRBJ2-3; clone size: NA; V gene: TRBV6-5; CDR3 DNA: TGTGCCAGCAGTTCCGTGGGAGATACGCAGTATTTT; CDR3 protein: CASSSVGDTQYF
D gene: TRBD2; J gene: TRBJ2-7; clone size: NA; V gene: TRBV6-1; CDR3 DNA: TGTGCCAGCAGTGAATGGGAGCGGGAGGGCTACGAGCAGTACTTC; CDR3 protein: CASSEWEREGYEQYF
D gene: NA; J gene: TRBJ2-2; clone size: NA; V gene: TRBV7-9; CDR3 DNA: TGTGCCAGCAGCTCGAGGTTTGGGACCGGGGAGCTGTTTTTT; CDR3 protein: CASSSRFGTGELFF
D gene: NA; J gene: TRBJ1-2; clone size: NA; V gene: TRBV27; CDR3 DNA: TGTGCCAGCAGCCGGGGGGGAAGGGATAACTATGGCTACACCTTC; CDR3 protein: CASSRGGRDNYGYTF
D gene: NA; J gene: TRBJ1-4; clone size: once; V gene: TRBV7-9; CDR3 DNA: TGTGCCAGCAGCTTAGAAATTGGCGAAAAACTGTTTTTT; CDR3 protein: CASSLEIGEKLFF
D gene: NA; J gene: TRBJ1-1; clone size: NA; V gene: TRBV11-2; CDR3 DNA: TGTGCCAGCAGCCCCCGAAGTAAGGGACTCATTGAAGCTTTCTTT; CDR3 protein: CASSPRSKGLIEAFF
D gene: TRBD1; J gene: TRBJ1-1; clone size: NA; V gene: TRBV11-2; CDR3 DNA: TGTGCCAGCAGCTTAGAAAGGGGGCTTCAAACTGAAGCTTTCTTT; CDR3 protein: CASSLERGLQTEAFF
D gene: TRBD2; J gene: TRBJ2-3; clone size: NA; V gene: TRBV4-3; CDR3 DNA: TGCGCCAGCAGCCACCGGAGCCCGACTAGCGGTAGCACAGATACGCAGTATTTT; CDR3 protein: CASSHRSPTSGSTDTQYF
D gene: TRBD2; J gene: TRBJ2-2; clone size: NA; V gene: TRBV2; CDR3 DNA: TGTGCCAGCAGCGCAACAGTAGCGGGCACCGGGGAGCTGTTTTTT; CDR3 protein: CASSATVAGTGELFF
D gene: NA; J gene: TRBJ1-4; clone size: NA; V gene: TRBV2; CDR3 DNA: TGTGCCAGCAGTAACAGTCTCACTAATGAAAAACTGTTTTTT; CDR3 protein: CASSNSLTNEKLFF
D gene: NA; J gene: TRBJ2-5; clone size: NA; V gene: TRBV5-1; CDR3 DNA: TGCGCCAGCAAAGCCTCGACTAGTGGAGAGACCCAGTACTTC; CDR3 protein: CASKASTSGETQYF
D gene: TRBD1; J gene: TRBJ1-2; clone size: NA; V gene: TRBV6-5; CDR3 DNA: TGTGCCAGCAGTAGGGGACAGGGGGGGAGCTACACCTTC; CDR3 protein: CASSRGQGGSYTF
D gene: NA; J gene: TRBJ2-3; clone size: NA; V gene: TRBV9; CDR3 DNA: TGTGCCAGCAGCCTCGGGGCTCATCCAGATACGCAGTATTTT; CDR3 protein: CASSLGAHPDTQYF
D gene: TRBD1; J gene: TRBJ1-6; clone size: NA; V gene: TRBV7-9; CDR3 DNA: TGTGCCAGCAGCTTAGGTGGAACAGGGGGCTTGAATTCACCCCTCCACTTT; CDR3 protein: CASSLGGTGGLNSPLHF
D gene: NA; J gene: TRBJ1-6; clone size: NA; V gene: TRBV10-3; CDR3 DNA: TGTGCCATCAGTGACTCCCCGGTAAGACTCCGCCTAAATTCACCCCTCCACTTT; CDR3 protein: CAISDSPVRLRLNSPLHF
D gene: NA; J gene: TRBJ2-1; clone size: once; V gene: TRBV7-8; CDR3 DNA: TGTGCCAGCAGCCTAAATGCTGGGCCCTTGAAGCAGTTCTTC; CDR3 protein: CASSLNAGPLKQFF
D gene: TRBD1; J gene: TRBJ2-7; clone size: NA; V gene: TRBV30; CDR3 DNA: TGTGCCTGGAGTGCAGGGGGCGGCGAGCAGTACTTC; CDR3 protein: CAWSAGGGEQYF
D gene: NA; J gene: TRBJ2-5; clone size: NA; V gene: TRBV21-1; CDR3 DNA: TGTGCCGGCGGGCCTAGCGGGAGTCCGTGGGAGACCCAGTACTTC; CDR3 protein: CAGGPSGSPWETQYF
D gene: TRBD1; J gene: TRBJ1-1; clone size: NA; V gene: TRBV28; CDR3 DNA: TGTGCCAGCAGTCTGGACAGGGGAACTGAAGCTTTCTTT; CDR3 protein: CASSLDRGTEAFF
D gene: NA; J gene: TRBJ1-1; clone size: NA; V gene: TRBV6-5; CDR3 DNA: TGTGCCAGCAGTTATTGGGTGGGCACTGAAGCTTTCTTT; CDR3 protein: CASSYWVGTEAFF
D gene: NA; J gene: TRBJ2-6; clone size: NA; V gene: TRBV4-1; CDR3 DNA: TGCGCCAGCAGCCAAGTGCCCGCAAGCTCTGGGGCCAACGTCCTGACTTTC; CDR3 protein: CASSQVPASSGANVLTF
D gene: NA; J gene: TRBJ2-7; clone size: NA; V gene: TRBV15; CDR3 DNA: TGTGCCACCAGCAGAGACCACCAGGGTAACGAGCAGTACTTC; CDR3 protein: CATSRDHQGNEQYF
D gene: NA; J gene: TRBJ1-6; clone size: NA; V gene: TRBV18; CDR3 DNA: TGTGCCAGCTCACCACCGAACGGCGCCTATAATTCACCCCTCCACTTT; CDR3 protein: CASSPPNGAYNSPLHF
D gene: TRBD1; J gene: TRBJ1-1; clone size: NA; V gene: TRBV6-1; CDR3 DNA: TGTGCCAGCAGTGCCAGGGGGGGCATGAACACTGAAGCTTTCTTT; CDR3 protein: CASSARGGMNTEAFF
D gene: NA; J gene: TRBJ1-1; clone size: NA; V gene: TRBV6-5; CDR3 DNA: TGTGCCAGCGGGCGTCTCGGCACTGAAGCTTTCTTT; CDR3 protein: CASGRLGTEAFF
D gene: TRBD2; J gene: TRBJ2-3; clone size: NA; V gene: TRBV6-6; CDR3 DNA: TGTGCCAGCAGTTACTCTCTAGGGGAGGGTACGCAGTATTTT; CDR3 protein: CASSYSLGEGTQYF